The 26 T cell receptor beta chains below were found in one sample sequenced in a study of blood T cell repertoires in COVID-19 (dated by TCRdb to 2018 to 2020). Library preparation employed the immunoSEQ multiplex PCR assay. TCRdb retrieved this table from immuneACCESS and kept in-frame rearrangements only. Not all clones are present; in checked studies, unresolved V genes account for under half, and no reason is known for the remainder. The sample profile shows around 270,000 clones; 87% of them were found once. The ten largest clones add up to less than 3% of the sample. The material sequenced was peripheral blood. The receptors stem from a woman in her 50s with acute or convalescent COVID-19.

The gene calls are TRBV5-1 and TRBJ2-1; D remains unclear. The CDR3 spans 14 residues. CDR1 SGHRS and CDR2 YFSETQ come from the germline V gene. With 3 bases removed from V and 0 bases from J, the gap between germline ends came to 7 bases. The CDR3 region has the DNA TGCGCCAGCAGCTCCAGAACCTCCTACAATGAGCAGTTCTTC. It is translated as CASSSRTSYNEQFF.

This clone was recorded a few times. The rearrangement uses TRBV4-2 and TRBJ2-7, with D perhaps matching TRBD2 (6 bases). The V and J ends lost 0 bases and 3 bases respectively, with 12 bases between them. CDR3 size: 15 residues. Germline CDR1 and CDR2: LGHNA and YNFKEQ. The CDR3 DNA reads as TGTGCCAGCAGCCAAGATAGGGCGGGATTCTACGAGCAGTACTTC. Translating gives CASSQDRAGFYEQYF.

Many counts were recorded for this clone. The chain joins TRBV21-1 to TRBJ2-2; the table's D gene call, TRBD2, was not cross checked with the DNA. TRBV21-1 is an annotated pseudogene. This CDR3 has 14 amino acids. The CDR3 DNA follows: TGTGCCAGCAGCGGGAGCTTGTACACCGGGGAGCTGTTTTTT. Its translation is CASSGSLYTGELFF.

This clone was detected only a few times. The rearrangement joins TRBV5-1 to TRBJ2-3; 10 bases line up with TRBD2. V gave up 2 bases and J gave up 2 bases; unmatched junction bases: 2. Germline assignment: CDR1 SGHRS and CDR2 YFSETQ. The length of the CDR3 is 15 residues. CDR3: CASSLAGGPTDTQYF. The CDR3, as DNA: TGCGCCAGCAGCTTAGCGGGAGGGCCCACAGATACGCAGTATTTT.

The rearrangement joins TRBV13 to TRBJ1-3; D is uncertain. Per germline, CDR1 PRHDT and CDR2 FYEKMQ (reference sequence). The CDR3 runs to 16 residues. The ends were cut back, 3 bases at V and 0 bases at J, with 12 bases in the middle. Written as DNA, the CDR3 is TGTGCCAGCAGCTTTGGTACGGTCTTCTCTGGAAACACCATATATTTT. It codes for CASSFGTVFSGNTIYF.

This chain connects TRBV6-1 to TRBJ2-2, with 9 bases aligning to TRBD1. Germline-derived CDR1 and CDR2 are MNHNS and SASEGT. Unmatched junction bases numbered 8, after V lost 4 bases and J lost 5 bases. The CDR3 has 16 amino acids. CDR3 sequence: CASSALPGQGTGELFF. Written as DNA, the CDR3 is TGTGCCAGCAGTGCGCTTCCGGGACAGGGAACCGGGGAGCTGTTTTTT.

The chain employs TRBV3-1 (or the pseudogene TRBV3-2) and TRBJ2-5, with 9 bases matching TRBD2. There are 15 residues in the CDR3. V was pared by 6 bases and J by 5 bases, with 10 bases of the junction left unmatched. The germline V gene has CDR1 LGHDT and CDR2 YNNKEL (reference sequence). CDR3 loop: CASRPLLAGEETQYF. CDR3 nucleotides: TGTGCCAGCAGACCCTTACTAGCGGGTGAGGAGACCCAGTACTTC.

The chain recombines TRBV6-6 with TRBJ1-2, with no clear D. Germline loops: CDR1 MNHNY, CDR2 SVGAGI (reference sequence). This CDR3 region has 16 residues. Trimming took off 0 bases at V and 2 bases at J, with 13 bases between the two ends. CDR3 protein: CASSYSRGSINYGYTF. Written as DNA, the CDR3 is TGTGCCAGCAGTTACTCCCGAGGTTCTATAAACTATGGCTACACCTTC.

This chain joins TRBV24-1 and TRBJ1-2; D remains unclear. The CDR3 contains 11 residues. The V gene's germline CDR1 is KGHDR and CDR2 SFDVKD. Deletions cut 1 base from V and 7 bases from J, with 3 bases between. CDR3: CATSDFGGYTF. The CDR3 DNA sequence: TGTGCCACCAGTGATTTCGGTGGCTACACCTTC.

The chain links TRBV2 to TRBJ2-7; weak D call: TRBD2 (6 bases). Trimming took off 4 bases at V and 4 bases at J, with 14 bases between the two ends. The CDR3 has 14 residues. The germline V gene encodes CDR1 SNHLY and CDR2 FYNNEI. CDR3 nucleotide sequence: TGTGCCAGCAGTGTGCATGGGGGGAGGTACGAGCAGTACTTC. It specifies CASSVHGGRYEQYF.

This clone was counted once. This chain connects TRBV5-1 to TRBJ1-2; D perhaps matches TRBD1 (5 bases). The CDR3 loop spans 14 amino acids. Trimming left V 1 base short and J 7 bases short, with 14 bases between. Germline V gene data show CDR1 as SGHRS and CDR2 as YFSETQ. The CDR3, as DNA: TGCGCCAGCAGCTTGTCCCAGGGCAGTGGTGGCTACACCTTC. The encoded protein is CASSLSQGSGGYTF.

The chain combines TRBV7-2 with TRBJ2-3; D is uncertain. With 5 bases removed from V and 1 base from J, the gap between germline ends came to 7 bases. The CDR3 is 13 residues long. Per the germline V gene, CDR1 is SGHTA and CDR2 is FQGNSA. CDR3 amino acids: CASSPSGTDTQYF. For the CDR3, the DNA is TGTGCCAGCAGCCCGTCTGGCACAGATACGCAGTATTTT.

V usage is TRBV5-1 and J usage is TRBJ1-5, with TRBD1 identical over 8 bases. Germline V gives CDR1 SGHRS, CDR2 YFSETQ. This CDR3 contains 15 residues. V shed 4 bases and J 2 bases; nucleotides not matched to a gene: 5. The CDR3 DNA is TGCGCCAGCAGCCTAACAGGGGGTGGCAATCAGCCCCAGCATTTT. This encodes CASSLTGGGNQPQHF. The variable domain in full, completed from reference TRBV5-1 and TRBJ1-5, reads KAGVTQTPRYLIKTRGQQVTLSCSPISGHRSVSWYQQTPGQGLQFLFEYFSETQRNKGNFPGRFSGRQFSNSRSEMNVSTLELGDSALYLCASSLTGGGNQPQHFGDGTRLSIL.

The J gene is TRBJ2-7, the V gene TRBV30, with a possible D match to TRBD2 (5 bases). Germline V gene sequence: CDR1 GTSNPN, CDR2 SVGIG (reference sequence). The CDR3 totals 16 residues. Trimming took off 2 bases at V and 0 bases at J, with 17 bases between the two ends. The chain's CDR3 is CAWSPRWTYSSYEQYF. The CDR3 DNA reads TGTGCCTGGAGTCCCCGGTGGACTTATTCCTCCTACGAGCAGTACTTC.

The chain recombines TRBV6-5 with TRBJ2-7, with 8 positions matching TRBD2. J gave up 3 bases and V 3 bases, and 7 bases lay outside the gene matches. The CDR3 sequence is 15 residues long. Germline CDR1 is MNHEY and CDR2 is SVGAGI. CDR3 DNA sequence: TGTGCCAGCAGTTATTTAGCGGGATCCCTCTACGAGCAGTACTTC. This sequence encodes CASSYLAGSLYEQYF.

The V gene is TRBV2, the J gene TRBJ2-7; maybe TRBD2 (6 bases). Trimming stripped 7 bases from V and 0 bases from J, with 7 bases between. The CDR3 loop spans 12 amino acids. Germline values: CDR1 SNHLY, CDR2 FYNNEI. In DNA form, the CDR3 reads TGTGCCAGCACGGGAGACTCCTACGAGCAGTACTTC. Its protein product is CASTGDSYEQYF.

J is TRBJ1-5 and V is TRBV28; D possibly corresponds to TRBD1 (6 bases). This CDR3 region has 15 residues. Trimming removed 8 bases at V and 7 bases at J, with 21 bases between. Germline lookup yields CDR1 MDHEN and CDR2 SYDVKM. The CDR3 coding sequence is TGTGCCAGCGGCCCCTCCGGACAGACCATACAGCCCCAGCATTTT. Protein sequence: CASGPSGQTIQPQHF.

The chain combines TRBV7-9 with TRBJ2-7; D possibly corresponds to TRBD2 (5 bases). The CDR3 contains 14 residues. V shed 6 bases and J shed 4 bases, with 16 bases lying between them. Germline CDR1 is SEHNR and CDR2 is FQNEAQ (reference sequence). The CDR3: CASSSGSNSYEQYF. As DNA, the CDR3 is TGTGCCAGCAGTTCTGGGAGCAACTCATACGAGCAGTACTTC.

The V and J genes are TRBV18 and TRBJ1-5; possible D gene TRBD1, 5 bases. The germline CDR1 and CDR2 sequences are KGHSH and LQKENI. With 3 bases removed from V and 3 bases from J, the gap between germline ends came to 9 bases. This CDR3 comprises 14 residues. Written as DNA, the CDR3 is TGTGCCAGCTCACCTCAGGGTCTCAATCAGCCCCAGCATTTT. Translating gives CASSPQGLNQPQHF. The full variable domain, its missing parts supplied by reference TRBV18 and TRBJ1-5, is NAGVMQNPRHLVRRRGQEARLRCSPMKGHSHVYWYRQLPEEGLKFMVYLQKENIIDESGMPKERFSAEFPKEGPSILRIQQVVRGDSAAYFCASSPQGLNQPQHFGDGTRLSIL.

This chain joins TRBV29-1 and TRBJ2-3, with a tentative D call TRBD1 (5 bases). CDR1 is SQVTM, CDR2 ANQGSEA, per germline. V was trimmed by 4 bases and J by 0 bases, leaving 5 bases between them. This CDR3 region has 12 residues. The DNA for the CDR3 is TGCAGCGTTGGACAGAGCACAGATACGCAGTATTTT. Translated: CSVGQSTDTQYF.

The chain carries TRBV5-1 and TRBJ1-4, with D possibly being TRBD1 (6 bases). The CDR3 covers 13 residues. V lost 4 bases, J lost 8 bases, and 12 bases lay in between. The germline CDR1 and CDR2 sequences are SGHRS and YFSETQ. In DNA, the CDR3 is TGCGCCAGCAGCGTACGACAGGACGAAAAACTGTTTTTT. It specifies CASSVRQDEKLFF.

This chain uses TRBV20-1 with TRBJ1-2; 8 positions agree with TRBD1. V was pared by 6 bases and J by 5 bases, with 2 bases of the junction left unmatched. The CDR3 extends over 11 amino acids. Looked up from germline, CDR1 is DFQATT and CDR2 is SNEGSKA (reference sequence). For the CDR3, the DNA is TGCAGTGCGCGGACAGGGTATGGCTACACCTTC. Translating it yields CSARTGYGYTF.

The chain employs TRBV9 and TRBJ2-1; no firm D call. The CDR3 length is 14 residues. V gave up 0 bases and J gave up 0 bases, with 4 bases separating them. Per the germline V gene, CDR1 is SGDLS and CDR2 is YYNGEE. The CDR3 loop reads CASSVDSSYNEQFF. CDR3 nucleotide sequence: TGTGCCAGCAGCGTAGATAGCTCCTACAATGAGCAGTTCTTC.

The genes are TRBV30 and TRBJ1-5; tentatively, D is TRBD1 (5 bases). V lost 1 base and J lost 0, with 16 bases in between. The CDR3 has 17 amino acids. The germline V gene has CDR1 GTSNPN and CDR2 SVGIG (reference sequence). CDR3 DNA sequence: TGTGCCTGGAGTGACAGGTCACTCACCTATAGCAATCAGCCCCAGCATTTT. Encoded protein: CAWSDRSLTYSNQPQHF. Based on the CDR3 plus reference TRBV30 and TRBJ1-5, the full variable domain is SQTIHQWPATLVQPVGSPLSLECTVEGTSNPNLYWYRQAAGRGLQLLFYSVGIGQISSEVPQNLSASRPQDRQFILSSKKLLLSDSGFYLCAWSDRSLTYSNQPQHFGDGTRLSIL.

The CDR3 nucleotides read TGTGCCAGCAGTAGCCCCTTCCATAATTCACCCCTCCACTTT. It translates to CASSSPFHNSPLHF. This chain joins TRBV6-6 and TRBJ1-6; D is unresolved. The CDR3 runs to 14 residues. The germline gives CDR1 MNHNY, CDR2 SVGAGI (reference sequence). V shed 5 bases and J shed 5 bases, with 10 bases lying between them.

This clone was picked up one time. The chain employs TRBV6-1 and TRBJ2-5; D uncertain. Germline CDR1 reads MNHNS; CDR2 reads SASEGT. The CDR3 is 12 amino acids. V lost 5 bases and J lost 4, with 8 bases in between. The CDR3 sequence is CASSLVAETQYF. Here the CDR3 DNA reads TGTGCCAGCAGTTTGGTAGCAGAGACCCAGTACTTC.